These T cell receptor beta chains were read from a single sample in a study of shared clonotypes between healthy human individuals. Method: immunoSEQ multiplex PCR; TCRdb's copy keeps in-frame clones and lacks some. The profile shows some 470,000 clones, roughly four fifths of them singletons. The sequencing input was PBMCs. The receptors come from a woman aged 40 to 50 in good health. Some clones in this sample may be carry-over from other donors' samples. Both conserved end residues are part of each CDR3. D genes are given only for firm matches. Rows give clone size only sometimes, using once, few, many, or a class for an expanded clone.

V gene	J gene	D gene	clone size	CDR3 protein	CDR3 DNA
TRBV5-1	TRBJ1-2	NA	NA	CASSLSNSNYGYTF	TGCGCCAGCAGCTTGTCAAATAGCAACTATGGCTACACCTTC
TRBV4-2	TRBJ1-2	TRBD1	few	CASSPRTGVGLYTF	TGTGCCAGCAGCCCTCGGACAGGGGTAGGCCTCTACACCTTC
TRBV25-1	TRBJ2-3	NA	NA	CASSEFVGGSTDTQYF	TGTGCCAGCAGTGAATTTGTGGGCGGGAGCACAGATACGCAGTATTTT
TRBV12-5	TRBJ2-3	NA	NA	CASGQGVVGTDTQYF	TGTGCTAGTGGTCAGGGAGTAGTTGGAACAGATACGCAGTATTTT
TRBV18	TRBJ2-5	NA	NA	CASSTNQETQYF	TGTGCCAGCTCAACAAACCAAGAGACCCAGTACTTC
TRBV4-1	TRBJ1-2	TRBD1	once	CASSQDTMDRDLFYGYTF	TGCGCCAGCAGCCAAGATACGATGGACAGGGACCTCTTCTATGGCTACACCTTC
TRBV5-4	TRBJ2-2	NA	once	CASSTDGNTGELFF	TGTGCCAGCAGCACGGACGGGAACACCGGGGAGCTGTTTTTT
TRBV9	TRBJ2-1	TRBD2	once	CASSVGSGTSGINEQFF	TGTGCCAGCAGCGTAGGTTCCGGGACTAGCGGGATCAATGAGCAGTTCTTC
TRBV2	TRBJ2-7	TRBD2	NA	CASRVGTSGVYEQYF	TGTGCCAGCAGAGTCGGGACTAGCGGAGTCTACGAGCAGTACTTC
TRBV5-1	TRBJ1-1	NA	NA	CASSLASQANTEAFF	TGCGCCAGCAGCTTGGCTAGTCAGGCGAACACTGAAGCTTTCTTT
TRBV29-1	TRBJ1-2	NA	NA	CSVAAGTLTYGYTF	TGCAGCGTTGCTGCTGGGACATTAACCTATGGCTACACCTTC
TRBV11-2	TRBJ2-4	NA	NA	CASSLDVDLAGIQYF	TGTGCCAGCAGCTTAGATGTAGACCTGGCTGGCATTCAGTACTTC
TRBV19	TRBJ2-2	TRBD1	NA	CASSIPGGMTGELFF	TGTGCCAGTAGTATACCAGGGGGAATGACCGGGGAGCTGTTTTTT
TRBV5-1	TRBJ2-1	NA	NA	CASSLYGADNEQFF	TGCGCCAGCAGCTTGTACGGGGCAGACAATGAGCAGTTCTTC
TRBV28	TRBJ2-1	NA	few	CASRGGVGNEQFF	TGTGCCAGCAGGGGGGGAGTGGGCAATGAGCAGTTCTTC
TRBV7-8	TRBJ2-7	NA	NA	CASSLRGYEQYF	TGTGCCAGCAGCTTACGCGGGTACGAGCAGTACTTC
TRBV20-1	TRBJ2-7	NA	once	CSARDPNEQYF	TGCAGTGCTAGAGATCCGAACGAGCAGTACTTC
TRBV4-1	TRBJ2-6	NA	few	CASSQPIRRTSGANVLTF	TGCGCCAGCAGCCAACCAATCAGACGGACCTCTGGGGCCAACGTCCTGACTTTC
TRBV30	TRBJ2-1	TRBD2	NA	CAWSRVTSGIGDEQFF	TGTGCCTGGAGTCGGGTAACTAGCGGGATCGGGGATGAGCAGTTCTTC
TRBV5-1	TRBJ2-7	NA	NA	CASSLMGYEQYF	TGCGCCAGCAGCTTGATGGGATACGAGCAGTACTTC
TRBV10-2	TRBJ2-1	TRBD2	NA	CASSDTLAVYNEQFF	TGCGCCAGCAGTGATACACTAGCGGTATACAATGAGCAGTTCTTC
TRBV4-1	TRBJ2-5	NA	NA	CASSQARRAPLQETQYF	TGCGCCAGCAGCCAAGCCCGGAGGGCCCCTCTCCAAGAGACCCAGTACTTC
TRBV5-1	TRBJ2-1	TRBD2	NA	CASSPAAGGFHEQFF	TGCGCCAGCAGCCCGGCTGCGGGAGGTTTCCATGAGCAGTTCTTC
TRBV18	TRBJ1-2	TRBD1	NA	CASSDAGTGFNYGYTF	TGTGCCAGCTCAGACGCCGGGACAGGGTTTAACTATGGCTACACCTTC
TRBV19	TRBJ2-3	TRBD2	NA	CASSVASGISDTQYF	TGTGCCAGTAGTGTGGCTAGCGGGATTTCAGATACGCAGTATTTT
TRBV18	TRBJ2-7	NA	NA	CASSPTAAGSEQYF	TGTGCCAGCTCCCCGACGGCGGCGGGGTCCGAGCAGTACTTC
TRBV7-7	TRBJ2-5	NA	NA	CASSPGLGETQYF	TGTGCTAGCAGCCCGGGGCTAGGGGAGACCCAGTACTTC